The entry below gives a single TCR beta chain sequence along with its context. The CDR3 contains 15 residues. CDR1 and CDR2 (germline): SGDLS, YYNGEE. The V gene lost 3 bases and the J gene lost 0 bases, with 10 bases spanning the gap. Participants came from 24 US areas, aged roughly 18 to 95 years. Some clones are missing from TCRdb's copy, which holds only in-frame ones; the method was immunoSEQ multiplex PCR. Among roughly 380,000 clones listed, 87% were seen once. The entry originates in a study of blood T cell repertoires in COVID-19. The sequenced sample was PBMCs or T cells enriched from blood (not recorded which). The source of this sequence is a man aged 30 to 45 who had recovered from COVID-19. V usage is TRBV9 and J usage is TRBJ2-1; no firm D call. CDR3 coding DNA: TGTGCCAGCAGCGCCGTTATGAGCTCCTACAATGAGCAGTTCTTC. This encodes CASSAVMSSYNEQFF.